Here is one TCR beta chain with its context. Its specificity is not known. This CDR3 spans 10 amino acids. Per the germline V gene, CDR1 is LNHDA and CDR2 is SQIVND (reference sequence). This table comes from immunoSEQ multiplex PCR, and its TCRdb copy is limited to in-frame clones, with some not included. The sample shows over 100,000 clones, about 90% of them seen only once. This specimen belongs to a study of siplizumab effects on memory and regulatory T cells. Findings and caveats of the study: Significantly reduced by siplizumab was the cumulative frequency of alloreactive sequences, namely those traceable to unstimulated CD4+ memory cells. Naive or memory phenotype was unassignable for roughly 75-96% of proliferating CD4+ or CD8+ clones. The authors mapped only a minor fraction of alloreactive clones to unstimulated subsets. The alloresponse seemed to draw substantially on naive T cells, which appeared more diverse than memory cells.

The sequence derives from a human donor in good health. Sample: Tregs sorted from blood. This chain connects TRBV19 to TRBJ1-2; tentatively, D is TRBD1 (5 bases). CDR3 protein: CSTGRDGYTF. CDR3 sequence (DNA): TGTAGTACGGGGCGCGATGGCTACACCTTC.